This entry lists 2 T cell receptor beta chains sequenced from one sample in a study of identical twins. TCRdb reprocessed the 5' RACE reads with MiXCR, giving one entry per CDR3 protein. This table holds approximately 530,000 distinct CDR3 sequences, approximately 20% found once. These sequences were also reported in another study, on yellow fever vaccine responses in identical twins.

Sequencing used CD4+ T cells sorted from blood. These receptors came from a woman aged 18 to 35 in good health.

The V gene is TRBV5-4, the J gene TRBJ1-2, with D maybe TRBD1 (6 bases). This CDR3 has 16 residues. With 4 bases removed from V and 0 bases from J, the gap between germline ends came to 16 bases. Germline CDR1 SGHNT, CDR2 YYREEE (reference sequence). CDR3 residues: CASSQGTKTSNYGYTF. Here the CDR3 DNA reads TGTGCCAGCAGCCAGGGGACCAAAACTTCTAACTATGGCTACACCTTC.

J is TRBJ2-6 and V is TRBV5-1; TRBD1 aligns across 10 bases. Germline values: CDR1 SGHRS, CDR2 YFSETQ. Trimming removed 4 bases from V and 4 bases from J; junction bases left unmatched: 5. The CDR3 runs 16 residues. The chain's CDR3 is CASSRTGGRGANVLTF. For the CDR3, the DNA is TGCGCCAGCAGCCGGACAGGGGGACGGGGGGCCAACGTCCTGACTTTC.